The text below deals with one TCR beta chain. Its matching antigen is unknown. Sequenced by immunoSEQ multiplex PCR; TCRdb stores in-frame clones only, minus some. The sample consists of fewer than 50,000 clones, about half of them appearing once. The CDR3 spans 15 residues. With V trimmed by 8 bases and J by 10 bases, 15 bases remained unmatched. The germline V gene encodes CDR1 MDHEN and CDR2 SYDVKM. The data stem from a study of cytotoxic CD8 clonotypes in ibrutinib-treated CLL. Whole-study findings and limits: Public clonotypes were rare and shrank or held steady on treatment. Clonality was elevated at ibrutinib response and had returned toward baseline at progression. While tracking circulating CD8+ T-cell counts, baseline clonality exceeded that of age-matched healthy donors. Sampling times, which were not matched between the groups, differed between sustained-remission patients and progressing patients.

This chain links TRBV28 with TRBJ1-4; 8 bases fit TRBD1. This receptor was identified in a human donor with chronic lymphocytic leukemia. This sample comprised PBMCs, obtained after 12 months of ibrutinib treatment. The CDR3 sequence: CASHTRGDRSGKLFF. The CDR3 DNA is TGTGCCAGCCATACTCGTGGGGACAGGTCTGGAAAACTGTTTTTT.